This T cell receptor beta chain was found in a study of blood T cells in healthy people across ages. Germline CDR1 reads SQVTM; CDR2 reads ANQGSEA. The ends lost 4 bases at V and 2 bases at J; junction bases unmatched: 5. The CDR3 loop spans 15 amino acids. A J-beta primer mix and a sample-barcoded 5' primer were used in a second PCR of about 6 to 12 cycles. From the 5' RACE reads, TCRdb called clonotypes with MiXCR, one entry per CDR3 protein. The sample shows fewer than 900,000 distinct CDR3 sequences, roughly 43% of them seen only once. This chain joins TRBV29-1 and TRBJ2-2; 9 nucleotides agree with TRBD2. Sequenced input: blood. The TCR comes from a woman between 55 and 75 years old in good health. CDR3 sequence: CSVVGTSPNTGELFF. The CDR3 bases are TGCAGCGTTGTCGGGACTAGCCCTAACACCGGGGAGCTGTTTTTT.